Listed below are T cell receptor beta chains from one sample, sequenced in a study of T cells in Graves' hyperthyroidism and ophthalmopathy. TCRdb re-analysed the multiplex PCR reads in MiXCR, keeping a single row per CDR3 protein. The table lists a few hundred thousand distinct CDR3 sequences, more than 15% of them singletons, with less than 3.5% in the top ten. Sequencing input: blood. The receptors come from a woman in her forties with Graves' ophthalmopathy. The CDR3 runs from the conserved cysteine through the conserved F or W. Each record gives: J gene, D gene, V gene, clone size, CDR3 protein, CDR3 DNA. D genes are given only for firm matches. Size is stated for part of the rows, as once, few or many counts, or as a class when the clone is expanded.

J: TRBJ2-7
D: TRBD2
V: TRBV10-2
size: -
CDR3: CASSSSSGPAGRYEQYF
DNA: TGCGCCAGCAGCTCCAGCAGCGGACCAGCGGGAAGATACGAGCAGTACTTC

J: TRBJ2-1
D: TRBD2
V: TRBV11-2
size: many
CDR3: CASSNSGRDYNEQFF
DNA: TGTGCCAGCAGCAATAGCGGGCGGGACTACAATGAGCAGTTCTTC

J: TRBJ1-5
D: -
V: TRBV19
size: few
CDR3: CASMRGSNQPQHF
DNA: TGTGCCAGTATGAGGGGGAGCAATCAGCCCCAGCATTTT

J: TRBJ1-1
D: -
V: TRBV7-9
size: many
CDR3: CASSWEGYEAFF
DNA: TGTGCCAGCAGCTGGGAGGGCTATGAAGCTTTCTTT

J: TRBJ2-3
D: TRBD2
V: TRBV20-1
size: many
CDR3: CSASVGGTDTQYF
DNA: TGCAGTGCTAGTGTGGGGGGGACAGATACGCAGTATTTT

J: TRBJ2-1
D: -
V: TRBV11-2
size: many
CDR3: CASSLGENNEQFF
DNA: TGTGCCAGCAGCTTGGGAGAAAACAATGAGCAGTTCTTC

J: TRBJ2-7
D: -
V: TRBV20-1
size: -
CDR3: CSARTAGPYEQYF
DNA: TGCAGTGCTAGAACAGCGGGCCCCTACGAGCAGTACTTC

J: TRBJ1-5
D: -
V: TRBV5-6
size: few
CDR3: CASSLWGPTGNQPQHF
DNA: TGTGCCAGCAGCCTGTGGGGTCCCACGGGCAATCAGCCCCAGCATTTT

J: TRBJ2-1
D: TRBD2
V: TRBV5-1
size: many
CDR3: CASSFGGSSYNEQFF
DNA: TGCGCCAGCAGCTTTGGCGGGAGCTCCTACAATGAGCAGTTCTTC

J: TRBJ2-7
D: -
V: TRBV11-2
size: many
CDR3: CASSLTQGSSYEQYF
DNA: TGTGCCAGCAGCTTAACGCAGGGAAGCTCCTACGAGCAGTACTTC

J: TRBJ1-2
D: -
V: TRBV20-1
size: many
CDR3: CSARSRAGYGYTF
DNA: TGCAGTGCTAGATCCAGGGCTGGCTATGGCTACACCTTC

J: TRBJ1-5
D: -
V: TRBV20-1
size: -
CDR3: CSARGGAPDQPQHF
DNA: TGCAGTGCCCGAGGGGGGGCTCCGGATCAGCCCCAGCATTTT

J: TRBJ2-1
D: -
V: TRBV5-1
size: few
CDR3: CASTPSGTTYNEQFF
DNA: TGCGCCAGCACCCCTTCGGGCACCACCTACAATGAGCAGTTCTTC

J: TRBJ2-7
D: TRBD1
V: TRBV5-1
size: many
CDR3: CASSLYRTGAYEQYF
DNA: TGCGCCAGCAGCTTGTACCGGACAGGTGCCTACGAGCAGTACTTC

J: TRBJ2-3
D: TRBD2
V: TRBV18
size: -
CDR3: CASSQGTSGLGDTQYF
DNA: TGTGCCAGCTCACAGGGGACTAGCGGACTTGGGGATACGCAGTATTTT

J: TRBJ2-6
D: -
V: TRBV2
size: many
CDR3: CASGNSGANVLTF
DNA: TGTGCCAGCGGAAATTCTGGGGCCAACGTCCTGACTTTC

J: TRBJ1-5
D: -
V: TRBV27
size: -
CDR3: CASSLSGGGAQPQHF
DNA: TGTGCCAGCAGTTTATCAGGTGGAGGGGCGCAGCCCCAGCATTTT

J: TRBJ1-1
D: TRBD1
V: TRBV6-2/TRBV6-3
size: -
CDR3: CASSGGGTGGEAFF
DNA: TGTGCCAGCAGTGGAGGCGGGACAGGGGGCGAGGCTTTCTTT

J: TRBJ1-2
D: -
V: TRBV5-6
size: -
CDR3: CASSLYGTRGIYGYTF
DNA: TGTGCCAGCAGCTTGTACGGAACCAGGGGTATTTATGGCTACACCTTC

J: TRBJ2-3
D: -
V: TRBV18
size: many
CDR3: CASSLFTDTQYF
DNA: TGTGCCAGCTCACTATTTACAGATACGCAGTATTTT

J: TRBJ2-1
D: -
V: TRBV5-1
size: many
CDR3: CASSASGDREQFF
DNA: TGCGCCAGCAGCGCATCGGGAGATCGTGAGCAGTTCTTC

J: TRBJ2-1
D: -
V: TRBV28
size: many
CDR3: CASSSGGGSSNNEQFF
DNA: TGTGCCAGCAGTTCAGGGGGGGGGTCGAGCAACAATGAGCAGTTCTTC

J: TRBJ1-5
D: -
V: TRBV2
size: many
CDR3: CASSGQGKGQPQHF
DNA: TGTGCCAGCAGTGGGCAGGGGAAGGGTCAGCCCCAGCATTTT

J: TRBJ1-4
D: -
V: TRBV19
size: few
CDR3: CASSVRTAGANEKLFF
DNA: TGTGCCAGTAGTGTACGGACAGCGGGGGCTAATGAAAAACTGTTTTTT

J: TRBJ2-2
D: -
V: TRBV3-1
size: -
CDR3: CASSQWAGELFF
DNA: TGTGCCAGCAGCCAGTGGGCCGGGGAGCTGTTTTTT

J: TRBJ2-3
D: -
V: TRBV4-1
size: -
CDR3: CASSQRGDSVLDTQYF
DNA: TGCGCCAGCAGCCAAAGGGGGGACAGCGTTTTGGATACGCAGTATTTT

J: TRBJ1-4
D: -
V: TRBV20-1
size: few
CDR3: CSVPSTNEKLFF
DNA: TGCAGTGTCCCTTCAACTAATGAAAAACTGTTTTTT

J: TRBJ1-6
D: TRBD1
V: TRBV12-5
size: -
CDR3: CASARTGTGVNSPLHF
DNA: TGTGCTAGTGCCCGGACGGGGACAGGGGTTAATTCACCCCTCCACTTT

J: TRBJ1-1
D: -
V: TRBV18
size: many
CDR3: CASSPWDVNTEAFF
DNA: TGTGCCAGCTCACCCTGGGACGTGAACACTGAAGCTTTCTTT